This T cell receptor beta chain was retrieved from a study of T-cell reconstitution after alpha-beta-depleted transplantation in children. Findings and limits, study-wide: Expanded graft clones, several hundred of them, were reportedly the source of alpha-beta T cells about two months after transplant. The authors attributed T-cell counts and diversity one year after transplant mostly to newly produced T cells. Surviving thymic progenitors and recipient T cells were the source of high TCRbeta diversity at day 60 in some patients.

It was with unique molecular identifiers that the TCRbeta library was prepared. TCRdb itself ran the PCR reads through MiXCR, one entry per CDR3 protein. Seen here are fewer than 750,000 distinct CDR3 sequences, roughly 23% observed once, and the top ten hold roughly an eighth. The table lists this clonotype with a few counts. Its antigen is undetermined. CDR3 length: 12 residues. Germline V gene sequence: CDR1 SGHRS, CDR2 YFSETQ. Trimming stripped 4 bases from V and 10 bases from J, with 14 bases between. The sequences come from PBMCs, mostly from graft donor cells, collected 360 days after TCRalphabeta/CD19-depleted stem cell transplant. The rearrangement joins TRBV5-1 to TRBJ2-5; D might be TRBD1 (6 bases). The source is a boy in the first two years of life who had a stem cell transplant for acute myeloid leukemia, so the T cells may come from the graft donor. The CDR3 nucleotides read TGCGCCAGCAGCCTACACAGGGAAGGCCAGTACTTC. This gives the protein CASSLHREGQYF.